What follows are 8 T cell receptor beta chains derived from one specimen sequenced in a study of cytomegalovirus exposure and HLA in healthy donors. Researchers ran the PCR with 60 Vbeta and 13 Jbeta primers. Method: immunoSEQ multiplex PCR; TCRdb's copy keeps in-frame clones and lacks some. The table lists some 130,000 clones, roughly four fifths of them singletons. Sequencing input: PBMCs. These receptor sequences come from a woman aged 45-60 years in good health and CMV-seropositive.

This clone was counted between two and nine times. Other DNA sequences in the sample encode the same CDR3. The J gene is TRBJ2-3, the V gene TRBV6-1, with 8 nucleotides matching TRBD1. The CDR3 has 15 amino acids. CDR1 is MNHNS, CDR2 SASEGT, per germline. V was clipped by 4 bases and J by 1 base; unmatched bases: 4. The CDR3 loop is CASSAQTGGTDTQYF. CDR3 sequence (DNA): TGTGCCAGCAGTGCCCAGACAGGGGGCACAGATACGCAGTATTTT.

With respect to this clone: Other nucleotide sequences from this sample produce the same CDR3. The chain carries TRBV5-1 and TRBJ2-3; tentatively, D is TRBD1 (5 bases). Germline CDR1 is SGHRS and CDR2 is YFSETQ. Trimming removed 4 bases from V and 4 bases from J, with 13 bases in between. The CDR3 is made up of 14 amino acids. The CDR3 loop reads CASSLTGGADTQYF. CDR3 nucleotide sequence: TGCGCCAGCAGCCTAACAGGTGGGGCAGATACGCAGTATTTT.

A single count supports this clone. The genes are TRBV6-7 and TRBJ1-2, with D perhaps TRBD1 (6 bases). TRBV6-7 is identified as an open reading frame with a role that is uncertain. The V and J ends lost 9 bases and 4 bases respectively, with 18 bases between them. The CDR3 extends over 14 amino acids. CDR3 loop: CARSLTGGGYGYTF. DNA of the CDR3: TGTGCCAGATCTTTGACAGGCGGGGGCTATGGCTACACCTTC.

The chain joins TRBV4-2 to TRBJ2-5; 10 positions match TRBD2. This CDR3 spans 17 amino acids. Per the germline V gene, CDR1 is LGHNA and CDR2 is YNFKEQ. V trimming: 0 bases; J trimming: 5 bases; junction bases outside the gene matches: 9. As DNA, the CDR3 is TGTGCCAGCAGCCAAGAAGTGAGCGGGGGGGACGGGGAGACCCAGTACTTC. Amino acid sequence: CASSQEVSGGDGETQYF.

V gene TRBV28 combines with J gene TRBJ2-1; 7 positions agree with TRBD2. V gave up 8 bases and J gave up 0 bases; unmatched junction bases: 4. The CDR3 runs to 14 residues. Germline CDR1 and CDR2: MDHEN and SYDVKM. CDR3 in amino acids: CASGGGGSYNEQFF. The CDR3 DNA follows: TGTGCCAGCGGCGGGGGAGGCTCCTACAATGAGCAGTTCTTC. The full variable domain, in which reference TRBV28 and TRBJ2-1 provide the parts outside the CDR3, is DVKVTQSSRYLVKRTGEKVFLECVQDMDHENMFWYRQDPGLGLRLIYFSYDVKMKEKGDIPEGYSVSREKKERFSLILESASTNQTSMYLCASGGGGSYNEQFFGPGTRLTVL.

The rearrangement uses TRBV9 and TRBJ1-2; TRBD1 matches at 8 bases. Germline lookup yields CDR1 SGDLS and CDR2 YYNGEE. V lost 3 bases and J lost 8; bases outside the gene matches: 12. The CDR3 length is 15 residues. For the CDR3, the DNA is TGTGCCAGCAGCGGAGACGGACAGGGTATGGGCGGCTACACCTTC. The encoded protein is CASSGDGQGMGGYTF.

This rearrangement joins TRBV7-2 to TRBJ2-5; D might be TRBD1 (6 bases). Germline lookup yields CDR1 SGHTA and CDR2 FQGNSA. Between the trimmed V and J ends, which lost 5 bases and 7 bases, there was a span of 23 bases. The CDR3 runs 16 residues. Here the CDR3 DNA reads TGTGCCAGCAGCCCGTTCCCGCGCGGACAGTCTCGGACCCAGTACTTC. It codes for CASSPFPRGQSRTQYF.

This rearrangement joins TRBV5-1 to TRBJ1-6, with no clear D. From germline, CDR1 is SGHRS and CDR2 YFSETQ. The CDR3 contains 14 residues. Trimming stripped 4 bases from V and 9 bases from J, with 14 bases between. In DNA, the CDR3 is TGCGCCAGCAGCCCGCGAGAAGGCGGTTCACCCCTCCACTTT. It specifies CASSPREGGSPLHF. The full variable domain, its missing parts supplied by reference TRBV5-1 and TRBJ1-6, is KAGVTQTPRYLIKTRGQQVTLSCSPISGHRSVSWYQQTPGQGLQFLFEYFSETQRNKGNFPGRFSGRQFSNSRSEMNVSTLELGDSALYLCASSPREGGSPLHFGNGTRLTVT.